This TCR beta chain is from a study of T cell responses to AZD1222 COVID-19 vaccine. The study's findings and limits: Reports say nearly half of spike-specific TCRs go after unmutated variant regions.

The sample holds a few counts of this clone. Its antigen is still unknown. Only in-frame clones appear in the TCRdb table, and some are missing; sequencing was by immunoSEQ multiplex PCR. In the table there are 100,000 to 150,000 clones, roughly 84% of which are singletons. This clonotype was sampled from an adult in good health. The material sequenced was peripheral blood, taken on day 0 of AZD1222 vaccination.

The DNA for the CDR3 is TGTGCCAGCAGTACAGTGGGGGAGGGCACCATATATTTT. Its translation is CASSTVGEGTIYF. The genes are TRBV4-2 and TRBJ1-3; a possible D gene is TRBD1 (5 bases). The CDR3 has 13 residues. The V end lost 6 bases, the J end lost 9 bases, and 15 bases lay between the germline ends. Germline V gene data show CDR1 as LGHNA and CDR2 as YNFKEQ.